This T cell receptor (beta chain) was sequenced during a study of blood T cell repertoires in COVID-19. As for the study in general: Samples of COVID-19 (acute and convalescent) were obtained from the United States, Italy and Spain.

Participants were aged about 18 to 100 years from around 24 US areas. The study counted Cohort 3 donors as recovered given two negative PCRs, clearance, or symptom resolution. This clone was seen once. The CDR3 spans 17 residues. Trimming removed 0 bases at V and 4 bases at J, with 16 bases between. Germline V CDR1 and CDR2: ENHRY, SYGVKD. In the original processing: Amplification from reference gene primers served as the basis for estimated nucleated cell counts. Assay used: immunoSEQ multiplex PCR; TCRdb lists only in-frame clones, some missing. V and J calls and clone size follow that table, whereas D and trimming were derived from the DNA. Of 430,000 or so clones in the sample, roughly 88% are singletons; the top ten hold 1.8%.

The specimen was PBMCs or T cells enriched from blood (not recorded which). V and J are TRBV10-3 and TRBJ1-3, with D unclear. This TCR was sampled from a woman between 35 and 50 years old who had recovered from COVID-19. The CDR3 loop reads CAISESGGGGRGNTIYF. The CDR3 DNA is TGTGCCATCAGTGAGTCAGGCGGAGGAGGGCGCGGAAACACCATATATTTT.